The rows below give T cell receptor beta chains drawn from one sample of a study of cytomegalovirus exposure and HLA in healthy donors. Assay: immunoSEQ multiplex PCR; the TCRdb copy retains only in-frame clones and omits some. The repertoire holds 85,000 to 95,000 clones, with 60% to 80% as singletons. The sequenced material came from PBMCs. The receptor set was obtained from a woman in her twenties or thirties in good health and CMV-seronegative. The conserved cysteine and the conserved F or W are not part of the CDR3 here. D genes are given only for firm matches.

J gene: TRBJ1-1
V gene: TRBV28
CDR3 length: 11
D gene: NA
CDR3 protein: ASSLSGYDRAF

J gene: TRBJ1-2
V gene: TRBV27
CDR3 length: 12
D gene: TRBD1
CDR3 protein: ASSFSGGRYGYT

J gene: TRBJ2-7
V gene: TRBV10-3
CDR3 length: 13
D gene: NA
CDR3 protein: AISAEGFSSYEQY

J gene: TRBJ2-5
V gene: TRBV12-5
CDR3 length: 16
D gene: NA
CDR3 protein: ASGLARTIQGWQETQY

J gene: TRBJ2-7
V gene: TRBV2
CDR3 length: 12
D gene: NA
CDR3 protein: ASLGGGSLNEQY

J gene: TRBJ1-6
V gene: TRBV2
CDR3 length: 15
D gene: NA
CDR3 protein: ASMPPTGSSYNSPLH

J gene: TRBJ2-5
V gene: TRBV4-2
CDR3 length: 14
D gene: TRBD2
CDR3 protein: ASSPGLAGGQETQY

J gene: TRBJ1-1
V gene: TRBV7-2
CDR3 length: 9
D gene: NA
CDR3 protein: ASSLGQKAF

J gene: TRBJ1-6
V gene: TRBV7-8
CDR3 length: 12
D gene: NA
CDR3 protein: ASSPDSYNSPLH

J gene: TRBJ1-5
V gene: TRBV7-6
CDR3 length: 13
D gene: NA
CDR3 protein: ASSLAWGRNQPQH

J gene: TRBJ2-3
V gene: TRBV19
CDR3 length: 13
D gene: TRBD1
CDR3 protein: ASSRDRVFEDTQY

J gene: TRBJ2-5
V gene: TRBV5-4
CDR3 length: 13
D gene: NA
CDR3 protein: ASSFPHGEAHQQY

J gene: TRBJ1-1
V gene: TRBV2
CDR3 length: 11
D gene: TRBD1
CDR3 protein: ASHDRGNTEAF

J gene: TRBJ2-7
V gene: TRBV5-1
CDR3 length: 11
D gene: TRBD1
CDR3 protein: ASRGQGWDEQY

J gene: TRBJ2-4
V gene: TRBV7-8
CDR3 length: 12
D gene: NA
CDR3 protein: ASSQTVAKNIQY

J gene: TRBJ2-7
V gene: TRBV7-2
CDR3 length: 13
D gene: TRBD2
CDR3 protein: ASSLRLAGEHEQY

J gene: TRBJ1-1
V gene: TRBV5-4
CDR3 length: 13
D gene: TRBD1
CDR3 protein: ASSNGQVMNTEAF

J gene: TRBJ1-2
V gene: TRBV29-1
CDR3 length: 9
D gene: NA
CDR3 protein: SVRARSGYT

J gene: NA
V gene: TRBV29-1
CDR3 length: 14
D gene: TRBD2
CDR3 protein: SVRADLAGGPVEQY

J gene: TRBJ1-4
V gene: TRBV6-5
CDR3 length: 12
D gene: NA
CDR3 protein: ASSRTVGGEKLF

J gene: NA
V gene: TRBV30
CDR3 length: 11
D gene: NA
CDR3 protein: AWSSGGVYEQY

J gene: TRBJ1-2
V gene: TRBV7-9
CDR3 length: 13
D gene: TRBD1
CDR3 protein: ASSQGGLAFYGYT

J gene: TRBJ1-1
V gene: TRBV28
CDR3 length: 12
D gene: TRBD1
CDR3 protein: ASAIQGGSTEAF

J gene: TRBJ2-7
V gene: TRBV5-4
CDR3 length: 14
D gene: NA
CDR3 protein: ASSLGISSRSYEQY

J gene: TRBJ2-1
V gene: TRBV15
CDR3 length: 14
D gene: TRBD2
CDR3 protein: ATSRGSGRLYNEQF

J gene: TRBJ2-3
V gene: TRBV4-1
CDR3 length: 14
D gene: TRBD1
CDR3 protein: ASSQTGKVRSDTQY

J gene: TRBJ1-4
V gene: TRBV25-1
CDR3 length: 13
D gene: NA
CDR3 protein: ASSESQQFNEKLF

J gene: TRBJ1-2
V gene: TRBV19
CDR3 length: 14
D gene: TRBD1
CDR3 protein: ASLGAGTGPFYGYT

J gene: TRBJ1-2
V gene: TRBV28
CDR3 length: 14
D gene: NA
CDR3 protein: ASRRPLQGPNYGYT

J gene: TRBJ2-5
V gene: TRBV15
CDR3 length: 12
D gene: NA
CDR3 protein: ATSRDQGRETQY

J gene: TRBJ2-2
V gene: TRBV2
CDR3 length: 12
D gene: NA
CDR3 protein: ASSVGQNTGELF

J gene: TRBJ1-4
V gene: TRBV5-1
CDR3 length: 13
D gene: NA
CDR3 protein: ASSLQGSLNEKLF

J gene: TRBJ2-7
V gene: TRBV19
CDR3 length: 12
D gene: TRBD2
CDR3 protein: ASSSLAGAYEQY

J gene: TRBJ2-1
V gene: TRBV28
CDR3 length: 12
D gene: NA
CDR3 protein: ASSLRLDPRRQF

J gene: TRBJ2-1
V gene: TRBV28
CDR3 length: 12
D gene: TRBD1
CDR3 protein: ASSQTGGYNEQF

J gene: TRBJ2-2
V gene: TRBV27
CDR3 length: 14
D gene: TRBD1
CDR3 protein: ASSSGTGVIAGELF

J gene: TRBJ2-5
V gene: TRBV4-1
CDR3 length: 13
D gene: TRBD2
CDR3 protein: ASSPLAGGGETQY

J gene: TRBJ1-2
V gene: TRBV7-2
CDR3 length: 13
D gene: NA
CDR3 protein: ASSLAAGSIYGYT

J gene: TRBJ2-2
V gene: TRBV11-2
CDR3 length: 13
D gene: NA
CDR3 protein: ASSLVTGNTGELF